This T cell receptor (beta chain) was sequenced in a study of T cell responses to AZD1222 COVID-19 vaccine. Assay used: immunoSEQ multiplex PCR; TCRdb lists only in-frame clones, some missing. The data hold some 150,000 clones, with about 86% observed a single time. This CDR3 is 16 amino acids long. The junction had 7 bases not matched to a gene; V was cut back by 0 bases and J by 3 bases. CDR1 is LGHNA, CDR2 YNFKEQ, per germline. This sample comprised peripheral blood, obtained 28 days after the second AZD1222 dose. The chain is built from TRBV4-2 and TRBJ2-7; 8 bases map to TRBD1. The clonotype comes from an adult who received the AZD1222 COVID-19 vaccine. Written as DNA, the CDR3 is TGTGCCAGCAGCCAAGAGACCAGGGGGCTAAGCTACGAGCAGTACTTC. This translates into CASSQETRGLSYEQYF.